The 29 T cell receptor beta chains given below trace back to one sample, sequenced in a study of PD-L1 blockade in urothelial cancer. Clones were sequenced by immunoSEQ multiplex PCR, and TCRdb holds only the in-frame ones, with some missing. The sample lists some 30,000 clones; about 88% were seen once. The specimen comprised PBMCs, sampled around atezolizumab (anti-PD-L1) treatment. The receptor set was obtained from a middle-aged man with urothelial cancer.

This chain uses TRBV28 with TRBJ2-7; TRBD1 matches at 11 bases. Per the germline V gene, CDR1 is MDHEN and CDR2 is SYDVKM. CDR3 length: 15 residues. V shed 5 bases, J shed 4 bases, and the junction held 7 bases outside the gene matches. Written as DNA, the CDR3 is TGTGCCAGCAGTGGAGCCCGGGACAGGGGGTACGAGCAGTACTTC. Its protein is CASSGARDRGYEQYF.

This chain's CDR3 is CASGDRKTNEKLFF. In DNA, the CDR3 is TGTGCCAGCGGGGACAGGAAAACTAATGAAAAACTGTTTTTT. The chain links TRBV6-1 to TRBJ1-4; TRBD1 agrees at 8 bases. J lost 1 base, V lost 8 bases, and 3 bases had no gene match. Germline assignment: CDR1 MNHNS and CDR2 SASEGT. The CDR3 sequence is 14 residues long.

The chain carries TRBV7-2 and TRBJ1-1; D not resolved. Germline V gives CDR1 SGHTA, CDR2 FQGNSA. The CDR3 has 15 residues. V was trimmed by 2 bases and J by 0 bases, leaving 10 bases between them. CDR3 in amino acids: CASSLMADMNTEAFF. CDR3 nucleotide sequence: TGTGCCAGCAGCTTAATGGCAGATATGAACACTGAAGCTTTCTTT.

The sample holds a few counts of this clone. This CDR3 reads CASSLMRTGGGITDTQYF. CDR3 nucleotides: TGTGCCAGCAGCTTAATGAGGACAGGGGGCGGCATCACAGATACGCAGTATTTT. The J gene is TRBJ2-3, the V gene TRBV7-2; 11 bases match TRBD1. The CDR3 spans 18 residues. The V gene end was trimmed by 2 bases and the J gene end by 2 bases; junction bases not matched to a gene: 9. Germline V gene sequence: CDR1 SGHTA, CDR2 FQGNSA.

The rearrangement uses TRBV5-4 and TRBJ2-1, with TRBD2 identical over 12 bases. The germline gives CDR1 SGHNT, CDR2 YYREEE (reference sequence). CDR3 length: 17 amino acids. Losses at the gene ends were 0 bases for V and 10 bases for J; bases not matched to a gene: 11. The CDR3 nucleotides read TGTGCCAGCAGCTTGGCAGTGGGGCTAGCGGGGGGGGGAGAGCAGTTCTTC. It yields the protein CASSLAVGLAGGGEQFF.

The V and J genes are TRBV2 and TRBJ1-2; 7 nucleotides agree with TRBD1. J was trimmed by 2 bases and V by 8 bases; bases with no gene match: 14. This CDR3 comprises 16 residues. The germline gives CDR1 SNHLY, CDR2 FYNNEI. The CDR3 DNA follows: TGTGCCAGCGGCGGGACAGCAAAAAAGATCAACTATGGCTACACCTTC. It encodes CASGGTAKKINYGYTF.

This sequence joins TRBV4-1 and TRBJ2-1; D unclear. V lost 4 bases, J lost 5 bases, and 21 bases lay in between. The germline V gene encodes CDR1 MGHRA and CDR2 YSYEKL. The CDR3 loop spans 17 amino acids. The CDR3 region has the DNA TGCGCCAGCAGCCGCCAAGAGGCAGACCTTACGCACAATGAGCAGTTCTTC. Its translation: CASSRQEADLTHNEQFF.

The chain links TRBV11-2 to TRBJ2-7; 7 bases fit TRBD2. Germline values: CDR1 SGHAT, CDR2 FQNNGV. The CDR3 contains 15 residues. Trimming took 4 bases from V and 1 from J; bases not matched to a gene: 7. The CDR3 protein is CASSSSGIRSYEQYF. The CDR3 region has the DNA TGTGCCAGCAGCTCGAGCGGGATACGGTCCTACGAGCAGTACTTC.

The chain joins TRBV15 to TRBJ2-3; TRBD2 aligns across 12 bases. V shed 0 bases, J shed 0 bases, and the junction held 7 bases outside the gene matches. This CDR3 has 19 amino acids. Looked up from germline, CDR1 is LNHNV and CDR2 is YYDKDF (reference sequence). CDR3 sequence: CATSRDGLAGIPSTDTQYF. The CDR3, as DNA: TGTGCCACCAGCAGAGACGGACTAGCGGGAATACCTAGCACAGATACGCAGTATTTT.

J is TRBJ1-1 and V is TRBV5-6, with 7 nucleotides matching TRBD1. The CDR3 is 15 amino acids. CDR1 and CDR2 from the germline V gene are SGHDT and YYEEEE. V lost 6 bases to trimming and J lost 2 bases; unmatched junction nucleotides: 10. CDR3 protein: CASIEGGQFNTEAFF. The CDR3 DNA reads TGTGCCAGCATCGAAGGGGGCCAGTTCAACACTGAAGCTTTCTTT.

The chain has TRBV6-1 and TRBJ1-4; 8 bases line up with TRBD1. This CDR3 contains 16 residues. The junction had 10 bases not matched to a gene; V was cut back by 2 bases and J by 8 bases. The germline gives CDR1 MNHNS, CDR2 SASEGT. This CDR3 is CASSESSWTGQEKLFF. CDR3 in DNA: TGTGCCAGCAGTGAATCCTCCTGGACAGGGCAGGAAAAACTGTTTTTT.

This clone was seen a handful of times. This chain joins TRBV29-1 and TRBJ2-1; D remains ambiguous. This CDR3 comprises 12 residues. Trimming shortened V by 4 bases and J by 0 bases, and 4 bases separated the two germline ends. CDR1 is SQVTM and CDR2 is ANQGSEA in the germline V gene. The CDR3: CSVGASYNEQFF. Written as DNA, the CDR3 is TGCAGCGTTGGGGCCTCCTACAATGAGCAGTTCTTC.

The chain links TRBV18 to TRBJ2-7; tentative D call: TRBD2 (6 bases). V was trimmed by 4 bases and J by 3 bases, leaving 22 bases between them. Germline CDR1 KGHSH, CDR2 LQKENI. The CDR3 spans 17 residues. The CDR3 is CASSQSQPGGAVYEQYF. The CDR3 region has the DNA TGTGCCAGCTCACAATCCCAACCAGGAGGGGCCGTCTACGAGCAGTACTTC.

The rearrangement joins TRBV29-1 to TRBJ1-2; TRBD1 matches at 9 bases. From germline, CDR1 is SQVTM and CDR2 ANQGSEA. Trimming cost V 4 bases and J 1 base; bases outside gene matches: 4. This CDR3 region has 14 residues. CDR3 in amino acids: CSVGRQGVNYGYTF. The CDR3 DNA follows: TGCAGCGTTGGACGACAGGGGGTTAACTATGGCTACACCTTC.

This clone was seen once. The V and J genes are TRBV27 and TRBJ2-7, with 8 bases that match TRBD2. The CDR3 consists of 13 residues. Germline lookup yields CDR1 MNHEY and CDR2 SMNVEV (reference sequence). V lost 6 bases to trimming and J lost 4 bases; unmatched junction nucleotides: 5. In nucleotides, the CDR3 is TGTGCCAGCAGCAAGCGGGAGTCGTACGAGCAGTACTTC. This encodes CASSKRESYEQYF.

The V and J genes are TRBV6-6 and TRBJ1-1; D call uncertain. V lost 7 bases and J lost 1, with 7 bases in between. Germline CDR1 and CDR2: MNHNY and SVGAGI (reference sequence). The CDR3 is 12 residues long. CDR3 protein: CASTLENTEAFF. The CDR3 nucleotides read TGTGCCAGCACACTTGAGAACACTGAAGCTTTCTTT.

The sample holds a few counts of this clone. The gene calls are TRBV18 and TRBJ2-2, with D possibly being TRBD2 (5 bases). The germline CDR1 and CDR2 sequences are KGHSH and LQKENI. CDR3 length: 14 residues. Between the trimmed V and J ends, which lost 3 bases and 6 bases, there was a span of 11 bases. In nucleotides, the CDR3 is TGTGCCAGCTCACCTCGCCCGGAGGCCGGGGAGCTGTTTTTT. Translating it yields CASSPRPEAGELFF.

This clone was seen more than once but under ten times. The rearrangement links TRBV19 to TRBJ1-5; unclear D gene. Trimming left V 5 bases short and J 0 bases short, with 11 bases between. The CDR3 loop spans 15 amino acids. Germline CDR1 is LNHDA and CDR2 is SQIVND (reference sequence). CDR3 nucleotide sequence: TGTGCCAGTAGTGTGCAGGCGATTAGCAATCAGCCCCAGCATTTT. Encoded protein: CASSVQAISNQPQHF.

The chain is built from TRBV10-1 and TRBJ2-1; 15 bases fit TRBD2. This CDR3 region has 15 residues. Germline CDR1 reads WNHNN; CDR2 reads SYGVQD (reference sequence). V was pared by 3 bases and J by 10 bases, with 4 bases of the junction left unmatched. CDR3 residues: CASSDGLAGGSEQFF. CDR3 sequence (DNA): TGCGCCAGCAGTGACGGACTAGCGGGAGGGTCGGAGCAGTTCTTC.

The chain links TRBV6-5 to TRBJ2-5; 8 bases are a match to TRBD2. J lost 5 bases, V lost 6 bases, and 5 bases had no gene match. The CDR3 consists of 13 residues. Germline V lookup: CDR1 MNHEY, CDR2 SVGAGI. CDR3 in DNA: TGTGCCAGCAGCCCTCGGGAGGGTGAGACCCAGTACTTC. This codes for CASSPREGETQYF.

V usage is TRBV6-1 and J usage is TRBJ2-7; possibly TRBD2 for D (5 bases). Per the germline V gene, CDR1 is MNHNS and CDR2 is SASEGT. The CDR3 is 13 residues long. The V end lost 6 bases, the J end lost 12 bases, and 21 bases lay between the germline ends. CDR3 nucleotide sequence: TGTGCCAGCAGCGAGGGTCCCAGAAGTTGGTGGTACTTC. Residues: CASSEGPRSWWYF.

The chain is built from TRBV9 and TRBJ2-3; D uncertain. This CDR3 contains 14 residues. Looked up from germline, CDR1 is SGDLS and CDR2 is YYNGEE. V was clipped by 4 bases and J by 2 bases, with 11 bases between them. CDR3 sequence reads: CASSPRLLTDTQYF. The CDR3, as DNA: TGTGCCAGCAGCCCTCGACTTCTCACAGATACGCAGTATTTT. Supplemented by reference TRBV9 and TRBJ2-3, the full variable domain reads DSGVTQTPKHLITATGQRVTLRCSPRSGDLSVYWYQQSLDQGLQFLIQYYNGEERAKGNILERFSAQQFPDLHSELNLSSLELGDSALYFCASSPRLLTDTQYFGPGTRLTVL.

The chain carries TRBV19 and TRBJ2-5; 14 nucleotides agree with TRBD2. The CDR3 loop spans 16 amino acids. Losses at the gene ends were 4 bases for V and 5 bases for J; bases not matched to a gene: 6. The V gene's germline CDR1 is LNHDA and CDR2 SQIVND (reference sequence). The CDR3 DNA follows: TGTGCCAGTAGTACGGGGACTAGCGGGAGTCTCGAGACCCAGTACTTC. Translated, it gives CASSTGTSGSLETQYF.

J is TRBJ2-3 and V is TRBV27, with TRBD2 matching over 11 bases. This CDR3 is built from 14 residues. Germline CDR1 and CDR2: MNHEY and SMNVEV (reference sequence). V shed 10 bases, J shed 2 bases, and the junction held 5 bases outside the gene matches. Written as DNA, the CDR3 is TGTGCCACCGGGACTAGCGGACTCACAGATACGCAGTATTTT. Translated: CATGTSGLTDTQYF.

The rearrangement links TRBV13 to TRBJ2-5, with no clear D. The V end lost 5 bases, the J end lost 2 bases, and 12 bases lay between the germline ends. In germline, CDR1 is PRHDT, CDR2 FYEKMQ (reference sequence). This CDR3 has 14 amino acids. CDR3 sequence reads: CASSRKVAQETQYF. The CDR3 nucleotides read TGTGCCAGCAGCCGAAAGGTAGCTCAAGAGACCCAGTACTTC.

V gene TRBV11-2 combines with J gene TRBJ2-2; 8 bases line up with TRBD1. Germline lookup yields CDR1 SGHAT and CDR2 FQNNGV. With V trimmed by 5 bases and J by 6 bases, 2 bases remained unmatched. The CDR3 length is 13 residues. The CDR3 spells CASSPRGPGELFF. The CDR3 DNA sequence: TGTGCCAGCAGCCCCAGGGGGCCCGGGGAGCTGTTTTTT.

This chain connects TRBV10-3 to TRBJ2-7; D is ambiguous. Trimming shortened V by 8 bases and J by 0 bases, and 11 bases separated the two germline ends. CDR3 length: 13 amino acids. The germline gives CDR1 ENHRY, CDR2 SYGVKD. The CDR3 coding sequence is TGTGCCATCGCAGGTCAAAGCTCCTACGAGCAGTACTTC. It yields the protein CAIAGQSSYEQYF.

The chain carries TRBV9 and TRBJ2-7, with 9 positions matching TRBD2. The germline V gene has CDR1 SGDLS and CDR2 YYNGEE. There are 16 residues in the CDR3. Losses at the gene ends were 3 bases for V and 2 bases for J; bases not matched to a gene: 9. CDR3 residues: CASSAGLAGTTYEQYF. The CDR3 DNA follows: TGTGCCAGCAGCGCCGGTCTAGCGGGGACGACCTACGAGCAGTACTTC.

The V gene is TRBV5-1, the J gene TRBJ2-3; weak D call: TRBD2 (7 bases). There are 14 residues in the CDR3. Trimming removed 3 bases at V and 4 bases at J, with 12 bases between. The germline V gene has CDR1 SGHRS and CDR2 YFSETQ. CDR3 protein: CASSSWGGSDTQYF. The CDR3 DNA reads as TGCGCCAGCAGCTCATGGGGGGGCTCAGATACGCAGTATTTT.